The source of this TCR beta chain is a study of blood T cell repertoires in COVID-19. Under the authors' procedure: Reference gene primers were amplified, and this amplification served to estimate nucleated cell counts. Profiled with immunoSEQ multiplex PCR; TCRdb holds only in-frame clones, not every one. The V and J calls and the clone size are those of that table, but D and trimming were determined from the DNA. Counted here are tens of thousands of clones, roughly 74% occurring once; the ten biggest clones make up about 7%. This CDR3 has 14 residues. Per the germline V gene, CDR1 is LNHDA and CDR2 is SQIVND (reference sequence). Trimming left V 10 bases short and J 8 bases short, with 23 bases between.

The V gene is TRBV19, the J gene TRBJ2-5, with a possible D match to TRBD1 (5 bases). Sequenced input: peripheral blood. The sequence came from a man in his fifties with COVID-19, enrolled during active disease. The CDR3 sequence is CATSNLSTDPTQYF. The DNA of the CDR3 is TGTGCCACCAGTAATCTCTCGACAGACCCAACCCAGTACTTC.